A selection of T cell receptor beta chains follows, all from one sample in a study of graft-versus-host responses after intestinal transplantation. Using immunoSEQ multiplex PCR, the repertoire was profiled, and TCRdb retains in-frame clones only, with some absent. The sample has 33,000 or so clones, around 94% seen once. This material consisted of PBMCs, taken 16 days after intestinal transplant. The source of these receptors is a human patient who received an intestinal transplant, so some T cells may come from the graft donor. The conserved cysteine and the conserved F or W are not part of the CDR3 here. Rows may omit the clone size; those that give it use once, few, many or a size class.

J: TRBJ2-1; V: TRBV4-3; size: -; CDR3: ASSQGTGKGNEQF
J: TRBJ2-1; V: TRBV7-3; size: -; CDR3: ASSTSGTSLNEQF
J: TRBJ2-7; V: TRBV5-6; size: -; CDR3: ASSAGGNYEQY
J: TRBJ1-2; V: TRBV6-5; size: -; CDR3: ASSYSTRAYGYT
J: TRBJ1-5; V: TRBV19; size: -; CDR3: ASSKRNQPQH
J: TRBJ2-1; V: TRBV29-1; size: -; CDR3: SGDLSYEQF
J: TRBJ1-2; V: TRBV28; size: -; CDR3: ASSLGGGNYGYT
J: TRBJ1-4; V: TRBV14; size: -; CDR3: ASSPAGGPREKLF
J: TRBJ2-1; V: TRBV7-7; size: -; CDR3: ASSPGGGGYNEQF
J: TRBJ2-5; V: TRBV6-5; size: -; CDR3: ASSSYPWTVQETQY
J: TRBJ2-2; V: TRBV28; size: once; CDR3: ASSLIRISGQGTNTGELF
J: TRBJ2-3; V: TRBV27; size: -; CDR3: ASSSHLTDTQY
J: TRBJ1-1; V: TRBV5-1; size: few; CDR3: ASSLGGWVNTEAF
J: TRBJ1-5; V: TRBV28; size: -; CDR3: ASSLQAPQH
J: TRBJ2-7; V: TRBV5-6; size: -; CDR3: ASSLGGLSSYEQY
J: TRBJ1-4; V: TRBV13; size: -; CDR3: ASSKTDGTVNEKLF
J: TRBJ1-2; V: TRBV18; size: -; CDR3: ASSSDGGANYGYT
J: TRBJ2-2; V: TRBV15; size: -; CDR3: ATSSRYSGRTGELF
J: TRBJ2-1; V: TRBV9; size: -; CDR3: ASSVDTSRIYNEQF
J: TRBJ2-4; V: TRBV7-8; size: -; CDR3: ASSLGFLGPTELLAKNIQY
J: TRBJ1-2; V: TRBV7-3; size: -; CDR3: ASSLTGADGYT
J: TRBJ2-1; V: TRBV4-2; size: once; CDR3: ASSQDGSEQF
J: TRBJ2-5; V: TRBV29-1; size: -; CDR3: SVFQETQY
J: TRBJ1-1; V: TRBV5-8; size: -; CDR3: ASSSSGTGDTEAF
J: TRBJ2-1; V: TRBV9; size: -; CDR3: ASSLLTSGSYNEQF
J: TRBJ2-1; V: TRBV27; size: -; CDR3: ASSWSGTENYNEQF
J: TRBJ2-5; V: TRBV27; size: once; CDR3: ASGRVSGRAWTQY
J: TRBJ2-5; V: TRBV4-1; size: -; CDR3: ASSRILAGGPVQETQY
J: TRBJ2-7; V: TRBV15; size: few; CDR3: ATSRQRDRGYEQY
J: TRBJ2-7; V: TRBV4-2; size: -; CDR3: ASSQAPKNYEQY
J: TRBJ2-4; V: TRBV18; size: -; CDR3: ASSPAFARLLAKNIQY
J: TRBJ1-4; V: TRBV9; size: -; CDR3: ASSVSTGEREKLF
J: TRBJ1-1; V: TRBV10-3; size: -; CDR3: AISEQGGTEAF
J: TRBJ1-5; V: TRBV4-3; size: -; CDR3: ASSQGAGSNQPQH
J: TRBJ1-2; V: TRBV6-1; size: -; CDR3: ASSDWYGRPANYGYT
J: TRBJ2-2; V: TRBV7-3; size: -; CDR3: ASSLLPGRLALSGELF
J: TRBJ2-1; V: TRBV5-4; size: -; CDR3: ASSSTGTRVNEQF
J: TRBJ1-2; V: TRBV7-3; size: -; CDR3: ASGEGAANYGYT
J: TRBJ2-1; V: TRBV28; size: -; CDR3: ASSARREPPPEQF
J: TRBJ2-1; V: TRBV2; size: -; CDR3: AAARREQVLAVMKNEQF
J: TRBJ1-5; V: TRBV6-5; size: once; CDR3: ASSYSQKNQPQH
J: TRBJ2-2; V: TRBV25-1; size: -; CDR3: ASSEWTGMSTGELF
J: TRBJ1-1; V: TRBV4-3; size: -; CDR3: ASSQGAPVHVAF
J: TRBJ2-3; V: TRBV13; size: -; CDR3: ASSLGPPGGLAGRSTDTQY
J: TRBJ2-5; V: TRBV27; size: -; CDR3: ATAFEGTQY
J: TRBJ2-3; V: TRBV27; size: -; CDR3: ASSWTGNGADTQY
J: TRBJ2-5; V: TRBV10-3; size: -; CDR3: AISLRGAQETQY
J: TRBJ2-2; V: TRBV6-5; size: -; CDR3: ASSYSSGRAAGELF
J: TRBJ2-5; V: TRBV4-2; size: -; CDR3: ASSQAWASGSRQEETQY
J: TRBJ2-5; V: TRBV7-9; size: -; CDR3: ASSLGQLAGDAETQY
J: TRBJ1-4; V: TRBV19; size: -; CDR3: ATQEGEDEKLF
J: TRBJ2-2; V: TRBV9; size: once; CDR3: ASEGTSGTGELF
J: TRBJ1-5; V: TRBV19; size: -; CDR3: ASSIVGTGGRQPQH
J: TRBJ1-1; V: TRBV6-6; size: -; CDR3: ASSYLDSEMNTEAF